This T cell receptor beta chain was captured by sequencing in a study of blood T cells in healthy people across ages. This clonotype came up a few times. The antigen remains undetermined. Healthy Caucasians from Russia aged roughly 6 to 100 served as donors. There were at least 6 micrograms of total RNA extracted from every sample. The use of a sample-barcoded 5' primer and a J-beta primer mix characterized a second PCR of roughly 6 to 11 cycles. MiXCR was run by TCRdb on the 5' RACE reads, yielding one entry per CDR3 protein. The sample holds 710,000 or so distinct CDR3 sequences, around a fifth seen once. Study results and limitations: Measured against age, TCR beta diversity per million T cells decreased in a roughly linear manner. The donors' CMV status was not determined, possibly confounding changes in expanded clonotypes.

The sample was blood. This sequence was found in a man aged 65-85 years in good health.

This CDR3 reads CASRGNNLDDTQYF. The DNA for the CDR3 is TGTGCCAGTAGGGGGAACAACCTCGATGATACGCAGTATTTT. The chain joins TRBV19 to TRBJ2-3; D gene ambiguous. CDR3 length: 14 residues. The V gene lost 6 bases and the J gene lost 6 bases, with 16 bases spanning the gap. The germline V gene encodes CDR1 LNHDA and CDR2 SQIVND (reference sequence).